This TCR beta chain was obtained from a study of blood T cell repertoires in COVID-19. Looking at the study overall: Collection of acute and convalescent COVID-19 samples took place in the United States, Italy and Spain. PBMCs, B-cell-depleted T cells, or T cells provided the cDNA or gDNA that made up the material.

Germline V lookup: CDR1 MNHEY, CDR2 SVGAGI. This CDR3 is built from 14 residues. V gave up 4 bases and J gave up 5 bases, with 12 bases separating them. Enrolled through a virtual design, the participants were between roughly 18 and 90 years of age and came from roughly 22 US areas. As handled by the study authors: For nucleated cells, counts were estimated from reference gene primer amplification. Clones were sequenced by immunoSEQ multiplex PCR, and TCRdb holds only the in-frame ones, with some missing. V and J calls and clone size follow that table, whereas D and trimming were derived from the DNA. In the table there are under 200,000 clones, over 75% of which are singletons.

This sequence joins TRBV6-5 and TRBJ2-1; D perhaps matches TRBD2 (5 bases). The receptor was isolated from a woman aged 18-29 years who had recovered from COVID-19. The sequenced sample was PBMCs or T cells enriched from blood (not recorded which). Here the CDR3 DNA reads TGTGCCAGCAGTTTCTTGCGGGTAAACAATGAGCAGTTCTTC. This encodes CASSFLRVNNEQFF.